Ten or more counts support the clone carrying this T cell receptor (beta chain). The data originate from a study of T-cell memory formation after mild COVID-19. The V end lost 3 bases, the J end lost 1 base, and 8 bases lay between the germline ends. The CDR3 is made up of 13 amino acids. CDR1 and CDR2 (germline): DFQATT, SNEGSKA (reference sequence). One entry per CDR3 protein results from TCRdb running MiXCR on the 5' RACE reads. The data contain 200,000 to 250,000 distinct CDR3 sequences, roughly 17% of them seen just once; the ten biggest clones take up 3.5%. The sequence derives from a man aged 18-30 years who had mild COVID-19 (a few samples of this study predate the infection). Cell type and time point are not known. Material for sequencing was PBMCs or a T cell subset sorted from them (not recorded which). The chain recombines TRBV20-1 with TRBJ2-3; D ambiguous. The CDR3 region is CSASTIGTDTQYF. In nucleotides, the CDR3 is TGCAGTGCTAGTACGATCGGCACAGATACGCAGTATTTT.